Below are 22 T cell receptor beta chains sequenced from a single sample in a study of breast tumors, draining lymph nodes, adjacent tissues. From the multiplex PCR reads, TCRdb called clonotypes with MiXCR, one entry per CDR3 protein. The sample lists 85,000 to 130,000 distinct CDR3 sequences; about 20% were seen once. Samples came from axillary lymph nodes draining the breast cancer. Sequenced input: axillary lymph node tissue. The receptor source for this set is a female donor with breast cancer. Some clones in this sample may be carry-over from other donors' samples.

This clonotype was seen many times. The CDR3 nucleotides read TGCAGTGCTAGTCTTGCCAACTCTTATGGCTACACCTTC. Protein: CSASLANSYGYTF. The chain links TRBV20-1 to TRBJ1-2; D not certain. The ends were cut back, 3 bases at V and 5 bases at J, with 13 bases in the middle. The CDR3 has 13 residues. Germline V lookup: CDR1 DFQATT, CDR2 SNEGSKA (reference sequence).

The sample holds many counts of this clonotype. This sequence joins TRBV29-1 and TRBJ1-4; perhaps TRBD1 as D (5 bases). The CDR3 is 12 residues long. Germline loops: CDR1 SQVTM, CDR2 ANQGSEA. V was cut by 6 bases and J by 8 bases, with 13 bases left in between. CDR3 nucleotide sequence: TGCAGCGTCGCTACAGGCTCCGAAAAACTGTTTTTT. This sequence encodes CSVATGSEKLFF.

This chain joins TRBV5-6 and TRBJ2-3, with D maybe TRBD1 (6 bases). Germline lookup yields CDR1 SGHDT and CDR2 YYEEEE. This CDR3 is 12 amino acids long. V gave up 9 bases and J gave up 6 bases, with 14 bases separating them. In DNA form, the CDR3 reads TGTGCCAACAGGGTAGGATTCGATACGCAGTATTTT. This gives the protein CANRVGFDTQYF. Supplemented by reference TRBV5-6 and TRBJ2-3, the full variable domain reads DAGVTQSPTHLIKTRGQQVTLRCSPKSGHDTVSWYQQALGQGPQFIFQYYEEEERQRGNFPDRFSGHQFPNYSSELNVNALLLGDSALYLCANRVGFDTQYFGPGTRLTVL.

This clonotype was picked up many times. This CDR3 is CASTLRGTRYGYTF. CDR3 bases: TGTGCCAGCACCCTGCGGGGGACTCGGTATGGCTACACCTTC. The chain carries TRBV28 and TRBJ1-2, with D possibly being TRBD1 (5 bases). Germline CDR1 MDHEN, CDR2 SYDVKM. CDR3 length: 14 amino acids. V lost 7 bases and J 5 bases, leaving 17 bases between the germline ends.

Comments on this clonotype: Lacking the conserved final phenylalanine or tryptophan, this CDR3 likely reflects a read error. Here the CDR3 reads CASSLAPIYGQGSCEQYL. The CDR3 bases are TGTGCCAGCAGCTTAGCCCCGATCTATGGACAGGGCTCATGCGAGCAGTACCTC. This rearrangement joins TRBV5-5 to TRBJ2-7; TRBD1 matches at 8 bases. Germline CDR1 and CDR2: SGHKS and YYEKEE (reference sequence). The CDR3 contains 18 residues. V shed 2 bases and J 6 bases; nucleotides not matched to a gene: 19.

This clonotype was seen ten or more times. The chain couples TRBV11-2 to TRBJ1-5, with 7 bases fitting TRBD1. The CDR3 spans 17 residues. Unmatched junction bases numbered 12, after V lost 3 bases and J lost 4 bases. The germline V gene encodes CDR1 SGHAT and CDR2 FQNNGV. The DNA of the CDR3 is TGTGCCAGCAGCTTCTACACAGGGGAGTTGGGGAATCAGCCCCAGCATTTT. Amino acid sequence: CASSFYTGELGNQPQHF. The variable domain in full, with the rest retrieved from reference TRBV11-2 and TRBJ1-5, is EAGVAQSPRYKIIEKRQSVAFWCNPISGHATLYWYQQILGQGPKLLIQFQNNGVVDDSQLPKDRFSAERLKGVDSTLKIQPAKLEDSAVYLCASSFYTGELGNQPQHFGDGTRLSIL.

Turning to this clonotype: This clone may be a read error of a much larger clone one base away. CDR3 coding DNA: TGTGCCAGTAACCTCCCACGGCGAACAGAGTCCTACAATGAGCGGTTCTTC. This gives the protein CASNLPRRTESYNERFF. The chain uses TRBV19 and TRBJ2-1, with D uncertain. This CDR3 spans 17 amino acids. Germline values: CDR1 LNHDA, CDR2 SQIVND (reference sequence).

A note on this clonotype: This likely comes from a read error, as the CDR3 has no conserved phenylalanine or tryptophan at its end. The rearrangement uses TRBV6-4 and TRBJ2-7, with 8 bases fitting TRBD2. The length of the CDR3 is 19 residues. Trimming removed 7 bases from V and 0 bases from J; junction bases left unmatched: 20. Germline V CDR1 and CDR2: MRHNA, SNTAGT. Here the CDR3 reads CASTNHTLVGGGSSYEQYS. CDR3 DNA sequence: TGTGCCAGCACCAATCACACGTTAGTCGGCGGGGGGAGCTCCTACGAGCAGTACTCC.

This clonotype was picked up many times. V and J are TRBV20-1 and TRBJ2-7; 10 nucleotides agree with TRBD1. Germline V gene lookup returns CDR1 DFQATT and CDR2 SNEGSKA (reference sequence). J was trimmed by 4 bases and V by 6 bases; bases with no gene match: 9. The CDR3 has 14 amino acids. The chain's CDR3 is CSASGQGVGYEQYF. Here the CDR3 DNA reads TGCAGTGCCTCTGGACAGGGGGTAGGGTACGAGCAGTACTTC.

This clonotype has ten or more counts. This chain joins TRBV2 and TRBJ1-2; D unresolved. This CDR3 contains 13 residues. Germline values: CDR1 SNHLY, CDR2 FYNNEI. V dropped 1 base and J dropped 8 bases, with 11 bases sitting between them. CDR3 loop: CASSEGGSQGYTF. The CDR3 coding sequence is TGTGCCAGCAGTGAAGGTGGCAGCCAAGGCTACACCTTC.

This clonotype is a singleton in its sample. The genes are TRBV6-1 and TRBJ2-3; D call uncertain. The CDR3 extends over 14 amino acids. Germline V lookup: CDR1 MNHNS, CDR2 SASEGT. Trimming stripped 4 bases from V and 2 bases from J, with 10 bases between. This CDR3 is CASSGWRSTDTQYF. The CDR3 nucleotides read TGTGCCAGCAGTGGATGGCGGTCCACAGATACGCAGTATTTT.

This clonotype was found many times. The V gene is TRBV5-8, the J gene TRBJ2-1; TRBD2 is a possible D gene (7 bases). CDR3 length equals 16 residues. V was clipped by 3 bases and J by 5 bases, with 18 bases between them. Germline V gene sequence: CDR1 SGHTS, CDR2 YDEGEE. The CDR3 sequence: CASSSMAGARNNEQFF. CDR3 DNA: TGTGCCAGCAGCTCTATGGCGGGGGCCAGAAACAATGAGCAGTTCTTC.

V usage is TRBV5-1 and J usage is TRBJ2-2; 8 nucleotides align to TRBD1. Germline-derived CDR1 and CDR2 are SGHRS and YFSETQ. The CDR3 is made up of 14 amino acids. Germline trimming cut 5 bases from V and 4 bases from J; bases unmatched to any gene: 4. The CDR3, as DNA: TGCGCCAGCAGGTCAGGGGGCGGCACCGGGGAGCTGTTTTTT. This encodes CASRSGGGTGELFF. The full variable domain, completed using reference TRBV5-1 and TRBJ2-2, is KAGVTQTPRYLIKTRGQQVTLSCSPISGHRSVSWYQQTPGQGLQFLFEYFSETQRNKGNFPGRFSGRQFSNSRSEMNVSTLELGDSALYLCASRSGGGTGELFFGEGSRLTVL.

The chain links TRBV5-5 to TRBJ2-7; 12 bases agree with TRBD2. CDR1 is SGHKS, CDR2 YYEKEE, per germline (reference sequence). Trimming removed 4 bases from V and 5 bases from J; junction bases left unmatched: 10. This CDR3 is 16 amino acids long. DNA of the CDR3: TGTGCCAGCAGCCCCCGCCACCTAGCGGGAGGGAACGAGCAGTACTTC. Its protein product is CASSPRHLAGGNEQYF.

This clonotype was picked up many times. The J gene is TRBJ2-7, the V gene TRBV11-2; the D gene could be TRBD1 or TRBD2 (6 bases each). Germline-derived CDR1 and CDR2 are SGHAT and FQNNGV. Trimming took off 1 base at V and 7 bases at J, with 14 bases between the two ends. The CDR3 totals 14 residues. The CDR3 nucleotides are TGTGCCAGCAGCTTAGGTGGGGGGCGGTTTGAGCAGTACTTC. Protein: CASSLGGGRFEQYF.

The chain couples TRBV7-2 to TRBJ1-6; D is perhaps TRBD1 (6 bases). CDR1 and CDR2 from the germline V gene are SGHTA and FQGNSA. The ends were cut back, 5 bases at V and 10 bases at J, with 15 bases in the middle. The CDR3 is 14 amino acids. CDR3 in DNA: TGTGCCAGCAGCCCACAGGGTATTCGGTCACCCCTCCACTTT. Its translation is CASSPQGIRSPLHF.

This clonotype was counted many times. This chain links TRBV6-2 or TRBV6-3 with TRBJ1-2; D unclear. V lost 2 bases to trimming and J lost 3 bases, with 7 bases between them. This CDR3 is 13 amino acids long. Germline CDR1 reads MNHEY; CDR2 reads SVGEGT. The CDR3 reads CASSYARDYGYTF. The CDR3 DNA is TGTGCCAGCAGTTACGCCCGGGACTATGGCTACACCTTC.

This clonotype was counted only a few times. The chain recombines TRBV28 with TRBJ1-2; D perhaps matches TRBD1 (5 bases). Trimming pared 2 bases from V and 5 bases from J, leaving 12 bases between. Looked up from germline, CDR1 is MDHEN and CDR2 is SYDVKM. The CDR3 is 14 residues long. The CDR3 protein is CASSLSGGGYGYTF. CDR3 DNA sequence: TGTGCCAGCAGTTTAAGCGGGGGAGGGTATGGCTACACCTTC.

Many counts were recorded for this clonotype. The genes are TRBV5-6 and TRBJ2-7; no clear D. The CDR3 extends over 12 amino acids. The germline V and J ends were trimmed by 2 bases and 4 bases, with 7 bases remaining between them. Germline V gives CDR1 SGHDT, CDR2 YYEEEE. As DNA, the CDR3 is TGTGCCAGCAGCTTTGGTGTGTACGAGCAGTACTTC. Translation: CASSFGVYEQYF.

This clonotype was observed many times. The V gene is TRBV7-8, the J gene TRBJ2-1; 16 bases map to TRBD2. From germline, CDR1 is SGHVS and CDR2 FQNEAQ. This CDR3 spans 15 amino acids. V lost 4 bases and J lost 9; bases outside the gene matches: 3. The CDR3 DNA sequence: TGTGCCAGCAGCTGGGGACTAGCGGGAGGGGGTGAGCAGTTCTTC. Translating it yields CASSWGLAGGGEQFF.

In its sample, this clonotype was seen many times. The J gene is TRBJ1-2, the V gene TRBV12-3 or TRBV12-4; a weak D match, TRBD1 (5 bases). V lost 3 bases and J lost 7, with 12 bases in between. The CDR3 has 13 residues. DNA of the CDR3: TGTGCCAGCAGTTTGCTGGGCCAGGGTGGCTACACCTTC. This gives the protein CASSLLGQGGYTF.

The sample holds many counts of this clonotype. The rearrangement joins TRBV9 to TRBJ2-3; D is uncertain. The CDR3 length is 15 residues. The ends were cut back, 0 bases at V and 5 bases at J, with 13 bases in the middle. The germline gives CDR1 SGDLS, CDR2 YYNGEE. The CDR3 region is CASSVEVHMGDTQYF. The CDR3 DNA is TGTGCCAGCAGCGTAGAAGTCCATATGGGAGATACGCAGTATTTT.